The next 17 T cell receptor beta chains were all read from a single sample in a study of shared clonotypes between healthy human individuals. The repertoire was sequenced with immunoSEQ multiplex PCR; TCRdb's copy has only in-frame clones and lacks some. The table has about 2.3 million clones, roughly 93% seen once. The sample comprised naive CD4+ T cells from PBMCs. Subset of the sample: CD45RA+ positively selected. The receptors come from a man in his late teens or twenties in good health. Some clones in this sample may be carry-over from other donors' samples.

This chain joins TRBV18 and TRBJ1-3; TRBD1 aligns across 7 bases. There are 17 residues in the CDR3. Germline loops: CDR1 KGHSH, CDR2 LQKENI. The trim removed 5 bases at V and 0 bases at J, leaving 10 bases unmatched. In nucleotides, the CDR3 is TGTGCCAGCTCATGGGACAGCTTCGGGGCCTCTGGAAACACCATATATTTT. This gives the protein CASSWDSFGASGNTIYF. Full variable domain (missing parts from reference TRBV18 and TRBJ1-3): NAGVMQNPRHLVRRRGQEARLRCSPMKGHSHVYWYRQLPEEGLKFMVYLQKENIIDESGMPKERFSAEFPKEGPSILRIQQVVRGDSAAYFCASSWDSFGASGNTIYFGEGSWLTVV.

The chain carries TRBV4-1 and TRBJ2-5, with D hard to call. The V end was cut by 0 bases, the J end by 1 base, with 9 bases between. Germline-derived CDR1 and CDR2 are MGHRA and YSYEKL. The CDR3 contains 15 residues. As DNA, the CDR3 is TGCGCCAGCAGCCAAGATCGGCCCGGCCAAGAGACCCAGTACTTC. It translates to CASSQDRPGQETQYF.

This clone appeared once. This chain uses TRBV11-2 with TRBJ1-2; no reliable D call. V was clipped by 1 base and J by 5 bases, with 14 bases between them. Looked up from germline, CDR1 is SGHAT and CDR2 is FQNNGV. The CDR3 spans 15 residues. CDR3 in DNA: TGTGCCAGCAGCTTAGCGTCAGGAGTGAATTATGGCTACACCTTC. It encodes CASSLASGVNYGYTF.

This chain connects TRBV11-2 to TRBJ1-1; D not resolved. CDR3 length equals 16 residues. The V gene lost 0 bases and the J gene lost 5 bases, with 16 bases spanning the gap. Germline loops: CDR1 SGHAT, CDR2 FQNNGV. CDR3 nucleotide sequence: TGTGCCAGCAGCTTAGAGGGGATGACCTCCTGGACTGAAGCTTTCTTT. It is translated as CASSLEGMTSWTEAFF.

V is TRBV9 and J is TRBJ2-5; D ambiguous. The CDR3 runs 14 residues. The V end lost 0 bases, the J end lost 5 bases, and 11 bases lay between the germline ends. Germline assignment: CDR1 SGDLS and CDR2 YYNGEE. CDR3 nucleotide sequence: TGTGCCAGCAGCGTAGGGGTTTCGGAGGAGACCCAGTACTTC. It yields the protein CASSVGVSEETQYF.

V usage is TRBV7-9 and J usage is TRBJ2-1; D is undetermined. CDR1 is SEHNR and CDR2 is FQNEAQ in the germline V gene (reference sequence). This CDR3 has 14 amino acids. Trimming removed 4 bases at V and 0 bases at J, with 7 bases between. The CDR3 is CASSSRSSYNEQFF. The CDR3 DNA follows: TGTGCCAGCAGCTCCAGGAGCTCCTACAATGAGCAGTTCTTC.

In this sample, this clone turned up once. The J gene is TRBJ2-5, the V gene TRBV6-1; perhaps TRBD2 as D (6 bases). From germline, CDR1 is MNHNS and CDR2 SASEGT. The ends were cut back, 5 bases at V and 1 base at J, with 8 bases in the middle. The CDR3 covers 13 residues. CDR3 loop: CASSRTIQETQYF. DNA for the CDR3: TGTGCCAGCAGTAGGACTATCCAAGAGACCCAGTACTTC.

The V call is TRBV4-3, the J call TRBJ2-7, with 8 bases aligning to TRBD1. This CDR3 comprises 16 residues. V lost 4 bases to trimming and J lost 7 bases; unmatched junction nucleotides: 15. Per the germline V gene, CDR1 is LGHNA and CDR2 is YSLEER. Written as DNA, the CDR3 is TGCGCCAGCAGCCGGGCAACAGGGGGTATTTTATCTGAGCAGTACTTC. As protein: CASSRATGGILSEQYF.

V gene TRBV6-1 combines with J gene TRBJ1-1, with D possibly TRBD1 on 6 matching bases. V was shortened by 7 bases and J by 4 bases, with 19 bases between the two germline ends. The CDR3 covers 15 residues. Germline assignment: CDR1 MNHNS and CDR2 SASEGT. The CDR3 DNA reads TGTGCCAGCATCAGGGGAGGGGCCCCCTCCACTGAAGCTTTCTTT. Translating it yields CASIRGGAPSTEAFF.

This sequence joins TRBV6-1 and TRBJ2-4; TRBD1 might be the D (5 bases). The CDR3 consists of 14 residues. V was pared by 7 bases and J by 0 bases, with 10 bases between. Germline CDR1 MNHNS, CDR2 SASEGT. The CDR3 protein is CASTQGIAKNIQYF. CDR3 bases: TGTGCCAGCACCCAGGGAATAGCCAAAAACATTCAGTACTTC.

This chain links TRBV6-4 with TRBJ2-1, with TRBD2 matching over 8 bases. Looked up from germline, CDR1 is MRHNA and CDR2 is SNTAGT. This CDR3 region has 14 residues. J gave up 5 bases and V 10 bases, and 10 bases lay outside the gene matches. The chain's CDR3 is CATCPGGGNNEQFF. In DNA, the CDR3 is TGTGCCACCTGCCCCGGCGGGGGGAACAATGAGCAGTTCTTC.

The V gene is TRBV6-1, the J gene TRBJ2-5; D ambiguous. Looked up from germline, CDR1 is MNHNS and CDR2 is SASEGT. This CDR3 is built from 13 residues. V gave up 6 bases and J gave up 0 bases, with 8 bases separating them. The DNA of the CDR3 is TGTGCCAGCAGCCCTTCTTACCAAGAGACCCAGTACTTC. The encoded protein is CASSPSYQETQYF.

The chain recombines TRBV9 with TRBJ2-3; 7 nucleotides align to TRBD1. After removal of 4 bases from V and 4 bases from J, the junction contained 6 bases not matched to a gene. The CDR3 covers 14 residues. In germline, CDR1 is SGDLS, CDR2 YYNGEE. Here the CDR3 DNA reads TGTGCCAGCAGCACCCTAGGGGGCCCAGATACGCAGTATTTT. It specifies CASSTLGGPDTQYF.

This clone was seen only a few times. The genes are TRBV5-1 and TRBJ2-7, with TRBD1 matching 7 bases. The CDR3 has 14 amino acids. From germline, CDR1 is SGHRS and CDR2 YFSETQ. V shed 0 bases, J shed 2 bases, and the junction held 2 bases outside the gene matches. The CDR3 region is CASSLGDRPYEQYF. CDR3 in DNA: TGCGCCAGCAGCTTGGGGGACAGACCCTACGAGCAGTACTTC. Full variable domain (remainder filled in from reference TRBV5-1 and TRBJ2-7): KAGVTQTPRYLIKTRGQQVTLSCSPISGHRSVSWYQQTPGQGLQFLFEYFSETQRNKGNFPGRFSGRQFSNSRSEMNVSTLELGDSALYLCASSLGDRPYEQYFGPGTRLTVT.

This clone was counted between two and nine times. The rearrangement joins TRBV27 to TRBJ2-2; D is unresolved. Trimming removed 3 bases from V and 6 bases from J, with 14 bases in between. Germline V lookup: CDR1 MNHEY, CDR2 SMNVEV (reference sequence). The CDR3 runs to 15 residues. DNA for the CDR3: TGTGCCAGCAGTTTCCTCCTTCCTGGGTCCGGGGAGCTGTTTTTT. It specifies CASSFLLPGSGELFF.

This chain uses TRBV30 with TRBJ2-7; a weak D match, TRBD2 (7 bases). The germline V and J ends were trimmed by 1 base and 2 bases, with 15 bases remaining between them. Germline assignment: CDR1 GTSNPN and CDR2 SVGIG (reference sequence). CDR3 length: 15 residues. Here the CDR3 reads CAWSGGGVITYEQYF. The DNA of the CDR3 is TGTGCCTGGAGTGGAGGGGGGGTGATTACCTACGAGCAGTACTTC.

The V call is TRBV29-1, the J call TRBJ1-2; 7 nucleotides line up with TRBD1. With V trimmed by 4 bases and J by 7 bases, 9 bases remained unmatched. Germline V gives CDR1 SQVTM, CDR2 ANQGSEA. This CDR3 has 13 amino acids. The CDR3 region has the DNA TGCAGCGTTGCCGACAGGGCTCGGGGTGGCTACACCTTC. Protein: CSVADRARGGYTF.